The 24 T cell receptor beta chains given below trace back to one sample, sequenced in a study of blood T cell repertoires in COVID-19. Repertoires were generated with immunoSEQ multiplex PCR, while TCRdb's copy carries only in-frame clones and drops some. The sample shows about 320,000 clones, roughly 85% of them seen only once. The sequenced material came from PBMCs or T cells enriched from blood (not recorded which). These receptors all stem from a woman in her 30s who had been exposed to COVID-19.

This chain uses TRBV19 with TRBJ2-1; D perhaps matches TRBD1 (5 bases). CDR1 and CDR2 (germline): LNHDA, SQIVND (reference sequence). The CDR3 runs 16 residues. V gave up 0 bases and J gave up 4 bases, with 13 bases separating them. The CDR3 protein is CASSIDIAGSYNEQFF. CDR3 DNA sequence: TGTGCCAGTAGTATAGATATTGCAGGGTCATACAATGAGCAGTTCTTC.

The chain couples TRBV7-8 to TRBJ2-6; maybe TRBD2 (5 bases). Germline V gene data show CDR1 as SGHVS and CDR2 as FQNEAQ. The V gene lost 2 bases and the J gene lost 0 bases, with 11 bases spanning the gap. This CDR3 has 17 residues. The CDR3: CASSLLPAVSGANVLTF. DNA of the CDR3: TGTGCCAGCAGCTTATTACCAGCGGTCTCTGGGGCCAACGTCCTGACTTTC. The full variable domain, its missing parts supplied by reference TRBV7-8 and TRBJ2-6, is GAGVSQSPRYKVAKRGQDVALRCDPISGHVSLFWYQQALGQGPEFLTYFQNEAQLDKSGLPSDRFFAERPEGSVSTLKIQRTQQEDSAVYLCASSLLPAVSGANVLTFGAGSRLTVL.

The V gene is TRBV19, the J gene TRBJ1-6; no firm D call. The V gene's germline CDR1 is LNHDA and CDR2 SQIVND (reference sequence). This CDR3 is built from 13 residues. Deletions cut 8 bases from V and 4 bases from J, with 9 bases between. CDR3 bases: TGTGCCAGTTCGGTAAATTATAATTCACCCCTCCACTTT. It yields the protein CASSVNYNSPLHF.

This rearrangement joins TRBV28 to TRBJ2-3, with 10 positions matching TRBD2. The V gene end was trimmed by 4 bases and the J gene end by 4 bases; junction bases not matched to a gene: 5. The CDR3 totals 15 residues. Germline CDR1 and CDR2: MDHEN and SYDVKM. DNA of the CDR3: TGTGCCAGCAGTTACCGGACTAGCGGTGCAGATACGCAGTATTTT. Encoded protein: CASSYRTSGADTQYF.

The chain carries TRBV10-2 and TRBJ1-1; unclear D gene. The CDR3 spans 13 residues. The ends were cut back, 6 bases at V and 6 bases at J, with 14 bases in the middle. Germline V gene data show CDR1 as WSHSY and CDR2 as SAAADI. The CDR3 DNA reads as TGCGCCAGCAGCGACGGACTCGGGGCTGAAGCTTTCTTT. It codes for CASSDGLGAEAFF.

The J gene is TRBJ1-2, the V gene TRBV19; 8 bases align to TRBD1. J gave up 6 bases and V 3 bases, and 6 bases lay outside the gene matches. The CDR3 contains 14 residues. Germline assignment: CDR1 LNHDA and CDR2 SQIVND (reference sequence). The CDR3 protein is CASSIRGLSDGYTF. The CDR3 DNA is TGTGCCAGTAGTATCAGGGGGCTTTCCGATGGCTACACCTTC. The entire variable domain, with the rest obtained from reference TRBV19 and TRBJ1-2, is as follows: DGGITQSPKYLFRKEGQNVTLSCEQNLNHDAMYWYRQDPGQGLRLIYYSQIVNDFQKGDIAEGYSVSREKKESFPLTVTSAQKNPTAFYLCASSIRGLSDGYTFGSGTRLTVV.

V gene TRBV7-9 combines with J gene TRBJ2-1; no firm D call. Per the germline V gene, CDR1 is SEHNR and CDR2 is FQNEAQ (reference sequence). The CDR3 runs to 17 residues. Trimming cost V 0 bases and J 9 bases, with 21 bases left between them. The chain's CDR3 is CASSLASAAFDGSEQFF. DNA for the CDR3: TGTGCCAGCAGCTTAGCCAGCGCTGCCTTCGACGGTTCTGAGCAGTTCTTC.

This clone was detected only once. The rearrangement joins TRBV19 to TRBJ1-2, with 8 bases matching TRBD1. The CDR3 runs 14 residues. CDR1 is LNHDA and CDR2 is SQIVND in the germline V gene (reference sequence). The CDR3 DNA is TGTGCGACTTTTTTTCCTTCGGACAGGGTAGCCTACACCTTC. Residues: CATFFPSDRVAYTF.

The V and J genes are TRBV15 and TRBJ2-4, with D maybe TRBD1 (5 bases). Per germline, CDR1 LNHNV and CDR2 YYDKDF (reference sequence). CDR3 length: 18 amino acids. V was pared by 10 bases and J by 1 base, with 26 bases between. The CDR3 loop reads CAIETVVVPFRAKNIQYF. CDR3 coding DNA: TGTGCCATCGAGACAGTCGTGGTCCCGTTTCGGGCCAAAAACATTCAGTACTTC.

CDR3 DNA sequence: TGTGCCAGCAGACACGATGGGCTTGATTCACCCCTCCACTTT. Protein product: CASRHDGLDSPLHF. V and J are TRBV6-4 and TRBJ1-6; the D is unclear. The CDR3 is 14 residues long. V was pared by 6 bases and J by 8 bases, with 14 bases between. Germline loops: CDR1 MRHNA, CDR2 SNTAGT.

The chain combines TRBV5-1 with TRBJ1-1, with D tentatively TRBD1 (5 bases). The V gene's germline CDR1 is SGHRS and CDR2 YFSETQ. Trimming took off 7 bases at V and 3 bases at J, with 10 bases between the two ends. The CDR3 sequence is 12 residues long. CDR3 bases: TGCGCCAGCGGCTGGGGGGACACTGAAGCTTTCTTT. Residues: CASGWGDTEAFF.

This clone was found once. This chain links TRBV5-1 with TRBJ2-7; D is perhaps TRBD2 (6 bases). The CDR3 runs 14 residues. Trimming cost V 5 bases and J 2 bases, with 14 bases left between them. The V gene's germline CDR1 is SGHRS and CDR2 YFSETQ. The CDR3 region has the DNA TGCGCCAGCAGGCCCAATACGGGGGCCTACGAGCAGTACTTC. It codes for CASRPNTGAYEQYF.

The chain combines TRBV5-4 with TRBJ1-6; 7 nucleotides match TRBD1. The CDR3 covers 15 residues. Germline V lookup: CDR1 SGHNT, CDR2 YYREEE (reference sequence). V shed 4 bases, J shed 9 bases, and the junction held 10 bases outside the gene matches. CDR3 nucleotides: TGTGCCAGCAGCCAAAACCAAAGGACAGGTTCACCCCTCCACTTT. Its protein is CASSQNQRTGSPLHF. Based on the CDR3 plus reference TRBV5-4 and TRBJ1-6, the full variable domain is ETGVTQSPTHLIKTRGQQVTLRCSSQSGHNTVSWYQQALGQGPQFIFQYYREEENGRGNFPPRFSGLQFPNYSSELNVNALELDDSALYLCASSQNQRTGSPLHFGNGTRLTVT.

This clone was observed once. The V and J genes are TRBV7-3 and TRBJ2-1; D ambiguous. The V end lost 6 bases, the J end lost 0 bases, and 9 bases lay between the germline ends. CDR3 length: 14 amino acids. Per germline, CDR1 SGHTA and CDR2 FQGTGA. CDR3 protein: CASRVQSSYNEQFF. DNA for the CDR3: TGTGCCAGCAGAGTACAAAGCTCCTACAATGAGCAGTTCTTC.

V usage is TRBV7-8 and J usage is TRBJ2-7; 9 bases align to TRBD2. The CDR3 covers 15 residues. Germline values: CDR1 SGHVS, CDR2 FQNEAQ. Germline trimming cut 2 bases from V and 2 bases from J; bases unmatched to any gene: 4. The CDR3 sequence: CASSLKAGGTYEQYF. The CDR3 DNA sequence: TGTGCCAGCAGCTTAAAAGCGGGGGGCACCTACGAGCAGTACTTC.

The chain uses TRBV13 and TRBJ1-3; D uncertain. Germline V gene sequence: CDR1 PRHDT, CDR2 FYEKMQ (reference sequence). V was trimmed by 1 base and J by 2 bases, leaving 6 bases between them. There are 14 residues in the CDR3. The CDR3 DNA reads as TGTGCCAGCAGCTTAGAAACAGCTGGAAACACCATATATTTT. Translated, it gives CASSLETAGNTIYF.

The J gene is TRBJ2-2, the V gene TRBV6-2 or TRBV6-3; TRBD2 might be the D (6 bases). The CDR3 totals 16 residues. Germline V gene lookup returns CDR1 MNHEY and CDR2 SVGEGT. Trimming cost V 5 bases and J 5 bases, with 18 bases left between them. CDR3 bases: TGTGCCAGCAGTCGCTTCAGGGCGGGGTGGACCGGGGAGCTGTTTTTT. Translated, it gives CASSRFRAGWTGELFF.

The V and J genes are TRBV5-1 and TRBJ1-2; 7 bases match TRBD1. Germline V gene sequence: CDR1 SGHRS, CDR2 YFSETQ. With V trimmed by 0 bases and J by 13 bases, 12 bases remained unmatched. There are 14 residues in the CDR3. The CDR3 sequence is CASSLVNGPGGITF. Written as DNA, the CDR3 is TGCGCCAGCAGCTTGGTAAACGGGCCAGGGGGGATCACCTTC.

This clone has just a few counts. The CDR3 reads CALRQGALADTQYF. DNA of the CDR3: TGTGCCTTACGACAGGGGGCGCTTGCAGATACGCAGTATTTT. The rearrangement links TRBV2 to TRBJ2-3; TRBD1 matches 10 bases. The CDR3 is made up of 14 amino acids. The germline V gene encodes CDR1 SNHLY and CDR2 FYNNEI. V shed 11 bases, J shed 4 bases, and the junction held 9 bases outside the gene matches.

The chain joins TRBV14 to TRBJ1-2; possibly TRBD1 for D (5 bases). The CDR3 runs to 16 residues. The germline V gene has CDR1 SGHDN and CDR2 FVKESK. Trimming took 0 bases from V and 2 from J, leaving 13 bases between them. This chain's CDR3 is CASSQDRGLLNYGYTF. The CDR3 region has the DNA TGTGCCAGCAGCCAAGACCGGGGACTGCTAAACTATGGCTACACCTTC.

The chain couples TRBV6-5 to TRBJ2-6; TRBD2 might be the D (5 bases). The ends were cut back, 2 bases at V and 0 bases at J, with 8 bases in the middle. The CDR3 spans 16 residues. Germline V lookup: CDR1 MNHEY, CDR2 SVGAGI. CDR3 residues: CASSYGGSSGANVLTF. CDR3 nucleotide sequence: TGTGCCAGCAGTTACGGAGGCAGCTCTGGGGCCAACGTCCTGACTTTC.

This clone was observed a single time. The gene calls are TRBV28 and TRBJ1-2; D is possibly TRBD1 (5 bases). Trimming pared 8 bases from V and 6 bases from J, leaving 13 bases between. CDR3 length: 12 residues. Germline assignment: CDR1 MDHEN and CDR2 SYDVKM. CDR3 sequence: CASSTKGNGYTF. The CDR3 DNA sequence: TGTGCCAGCTCAACCAAGGGGAATGGCTACACCTTC.

Concerning this clone: Other nucleotide sequences from this sample produce the same CDR3. V usage is TRBV30 and J usage is TRBJ1-3; tentatively, D is TRBD1 (5 bases). V was shortened by 1 base and J by 4 bases, with 8 bases between the two germline ends. Germline CDR1 is GTSNPN and CDR2 is SVGIG (reference sequence). The CDR3 length is 13 residues. In nucleotides, the CDR3 is TGTGCCTGGAGTGAGGGGTCCGGAAACACCATATATTTT. The encoded protein is CAWSEGSGNTIYF.

The chain has TRBV28 and TRBJ1-2; TRBD1 aligns across 11 bases. Germline V CDR1 and CDR2: MDHEN, SYDVKM. There are 15 residues in the CDR3. V lost 7 bases and J lost 6; bases outside the gene matches: 10. The CDR3 protein is CASIITGTGGDGYTF. The CDR3 DNA follows: TGTGCCAGCATCATAACCGGGACAGGGGGGGATGGCTACACCTTC.